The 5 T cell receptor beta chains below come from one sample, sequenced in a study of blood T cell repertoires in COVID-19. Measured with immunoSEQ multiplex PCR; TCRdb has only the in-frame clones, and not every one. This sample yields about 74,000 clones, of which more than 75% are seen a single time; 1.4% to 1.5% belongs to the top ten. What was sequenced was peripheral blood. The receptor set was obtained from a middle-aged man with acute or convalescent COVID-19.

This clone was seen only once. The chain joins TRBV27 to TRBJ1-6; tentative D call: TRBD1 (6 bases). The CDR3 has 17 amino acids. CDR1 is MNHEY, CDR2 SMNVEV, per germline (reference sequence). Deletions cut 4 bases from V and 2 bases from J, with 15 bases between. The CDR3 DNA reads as TGTGCCAGCAGTTCCCCCCCAGGGGTTACCTATAATTCACCCCTCCACTTT. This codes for CASSSPPGVTYNSPLHF.

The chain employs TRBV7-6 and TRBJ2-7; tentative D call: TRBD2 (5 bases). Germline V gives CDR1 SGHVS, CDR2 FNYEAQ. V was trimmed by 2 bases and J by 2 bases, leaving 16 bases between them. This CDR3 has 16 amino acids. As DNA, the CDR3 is TGTGCCAGCAGCTTAAGACTACCGGGGTACCCCTACGAGCAGTACTTC. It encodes CASSLRLPGYPYEQYF.

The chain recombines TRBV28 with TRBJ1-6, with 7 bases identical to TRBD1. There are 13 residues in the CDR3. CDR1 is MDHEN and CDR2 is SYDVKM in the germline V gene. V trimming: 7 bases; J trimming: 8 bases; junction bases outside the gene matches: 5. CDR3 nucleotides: TGTGCCAGCACCGACAGGGTCTATTCACCCCTCCACTTT. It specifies CASTDRVYSPLHF.

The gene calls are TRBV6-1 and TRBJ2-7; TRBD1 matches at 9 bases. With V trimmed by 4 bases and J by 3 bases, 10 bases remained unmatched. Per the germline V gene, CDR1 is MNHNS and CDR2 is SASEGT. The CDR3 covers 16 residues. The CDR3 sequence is CASSGSRDRVYYEQYV. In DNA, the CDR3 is TGTGCCAGCAGTGGGTCCCGGGACAGGGTATACTACGAGCAGTACGTC.

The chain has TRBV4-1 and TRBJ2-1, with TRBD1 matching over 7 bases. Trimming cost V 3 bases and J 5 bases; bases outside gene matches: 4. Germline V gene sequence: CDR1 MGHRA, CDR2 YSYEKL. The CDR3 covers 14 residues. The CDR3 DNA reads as TGCGCCAGCAGCCACCCGACAGGGAACAATGAGCAGTTCTTC. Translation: CASSHPTGNNEQFF.